Detailed here is one T cell receptor (beta chain). A read error is possible here, since a much larger clone lies one base away. The data derive from a study of tumor-infiltrating lymphocytes in primary liver carcinoma. The V gene lost 6 bases and the J gene lost 0 bases, with 12 bases spanning the gap. Germline CDR1 is LGHNA and CDR2 is YSLEER. This CDR3 has 14 residues. The study extracted blood RNA from unsorted whole blood and also extracted germline DNA. The template, around 540 ng total RNA, yielded TCR beta cDNA made with a constant-region primer. Three nested multiplex PCR rounds, a slightly modified ARM-PCR, produced the libraries for TCR beta. The first two PCR rounds used TRBV1-TRBV30 forward primers with a C-beta reverse primer, roughly 10 cycles each. TCRdb independently ran MiXCR on the multiplex PCR reads; one entry per CDR3 protein. Here the sample spans some 320,000 distinct CDR3 sequences, around three fifths being singletons.

This sequence joins TRBV4-3 and TRBJ2-7; D not certain. Sequencing was performed on peripheral blood. This sequence originates from a man between 40 and 49 years old with primary liver carcinoma and hepatitis B virus infection. The DNA of the CDR3 is TGCGCCAGCAGTTCAGCCATGCGCTCCTACGAGCAGTACTTC. Its translation: CASSSAMRSYEQYF.